The rows below give T cell receptor beta chains drawn from one sample of a study of regulatory T cells in long-lasting Graves disease. Each CDR3 protein gets one entry after TCRdb re-called the multiplex PCR reads with MiXCR. The profile shows 420,000 or so distinct CDR3 sequences, less than 25% of them singletons. The sequencing here drew on peripheral blood mononuclear cells (PBMCs), taken when the disease was refractory, from a patient treated with antithyroid drugs. The receptors stem from a female donor with Graves disease. Both conserved end residues are part of each CDR3. Each record gives: clone size, D gene, J gene, V gene, CDR3 DNA, CDR3 protein. D genes are given only for firm matches. The size of a clone is reported for some rows only, either as once, few or many, or as a class for expanded clones.

clone size: many; D gene: -; J gene: TRBJ1-2; V gene: TRBV30; CDR3 DNA: TGTGCCTGGATCGCAACAGGTCGTAACTATGGCTACACCTTC; CDR3 protein: CAWIATGRNYGYTF
clone size: -; D gene: -; J gene: TRBJ2-7; V gene: TRBV4-3; CDR3 DNA: TGCGCCAGCAGCCAAGATAGAGGTGGGGAATCCTACGAGCAGTACTTC; CDR3 protein: CASSQDRGGESYEQYF
clone size: -; D gene: -; J gene: TRBJ2-1; V gene: TRBV5-1; CDR3 DNA: TGCGCCAGCAGCGAGAAGCCGGGGAGCTCCTACAATGAGCAGTTCTTC; CDR3 protein: CASSEKPGSSYNEQFF
clone size: -; D gene: -; J gene: TRBJ2-7; V gene: TRBV28; CDR3 DNA: TGTGCCAGCGGCTTCCGGGGAGCCTACGAGCAGTACTTC; CDR3 protein: CASGFRGAYEQYF
clone size: -; D gene: -; J gene: TRBJ2-2; V gene: TRBV5-1; CDR3 DNA: TGCGCCAGCCACTTCGGGACAACGAACACCGGGGAGCTGTTTTTT; CDR3 protein: CASHFGTTNTGELFF
clone size: -; D gene: -; J gene: TRBJ1-4; V gene: TRBV18; CDR3 DNA: TGTGCCAGCTCACCACAACAGATTGCAACTAATGAAAAACTGTTTTTT; CDR3 protein: CASSPQQIATNEKLFF
clone size: many; D gene: TRBD1; J gene: TRBJ1-6; V gene: TRBV6-1; CDR3 DNA: TGTGCCAGCACCAGGGACAGTGTTGGTTCACCCCTCCACTTT; CDR3 protein: CASTRDSVGSPLHF
clone size: -; D gene: TRBD1; J gene: TRBJ1-1; V gene: TRBV6-1; CDR3 DNA: TGTGCCAGCAACGACGGACAGGGAATGAAGAACACTGAAGCTTTCTTT; CDR3 protein: CASNDGQGMKNTEAFF
clone size: -; D gene: -; J gene: TRBJ2-1; V gene: TRBV7-2; CDR3 DNA: TGTGCCAGCAGCTTAGTGATGCACACCTCCTACAATGAGCAGTTCTTC; CDR3 protein: CASSLVMHTSYNEQFF
clone size: -; D gene: TRBD2; J gene: TRBJ2-4; V gene: TRBV7-2; CDR3 DNA: TGTGCCAGCAGCTCCCAGATTATGACTAGCGGGGAAGGGGCCAAAAACATTCAGTACTTC; CDR3 protein: CASSSQIMTSGEGAKNIQYF
clone size: -; D gene: TRBD1; J gene: TRBJ1-5; V gene: TRBV6-1; CDR3 DNA: TGTGCCAGCAGTCGGACAGGGTGGAATCAGCCCCAGCATTTT; CDR3 protein: CASSRTGWNQPQHF
clone size: -; D gene: -; J gene: TRBJ2-3; V gene: TRBV29-1; CDR3 DNA: TGCAGCGTTGAAGAAGGAGTAGATACGCAGTATTTT; CDR3 protein: CSVEEGVDTQYF
clone size: few; D gene: TRBD2; J gene: TRBJ2-1; V gene: TRBV27; CDR3 DNA: TGTGCCAGCGCCCCCATGAGACTAGCGGAGAATGAGCAGTTCTTC; CDR3 protein: CASAPMRLAENEQFF
clone size: -; D gene: TRBD1; J gene: TRBJ1-5; V gene: TRBV10-3; CDR3 DNA: TGTGCCACAGGCCCCGGGACAGCTAATCAGCCCCAGCATTTT; CDR3 protein: CATGPGTANQPQHF
clone size: -; D gene: -; J gene: TRBJ1-2; V gene: TRBV13; CDR3 DNA: TGTGCCAGCAGCTGGACAGAAAGCTTCTCCGACAATGGCTACACCTTC; CDR3 protein: CASSWTESFSDNGYTF
clone size: few; D gene: -; J gene: TRBJ1-6; V gene: TRBV19; CDR3 DNA: TGTGCCAGTAGTATCCCGGGTTCACCCCTCCACTTT; CDR3 protein: CASSIPGSPLHF
clone size: few; D gene: TRBD1; J gene: TRBJ1-1; V gene: TRBV7-9; CDR3 DNA: TGTGCCACCTCACAGGGGTTGTTTACTGAAGCTTTCTTT; CDR3 protein: CATSQGLFTEAFF
clone size: few; D gene: -; J gene: TRBJ1-2; V gene: TRBV3-1; CDR3 DNA: TGTGCCAGCAGCCAAGATTCTTGGCAGGGTCTTTTCTTTCTGAGCTACACCTTC; CDR3 protein: CASSQDSWQGLFFLSYTF
clone size: many; D gene: TRBD2; J gene: TRBJ2-5; V gene: TRBV29-1; CDR3 DNA: TGCAGCGTTGTAGCGGGAGTCAAGGCCCAGTACTTC; CDR3 protein: CSVVAGVKAQYF
clone size: -; D gene: -; J gene: TRBJ2-7; V gene: TRBV7-2; CDR3 DNA: TGTGCCAGCAGCCCCGGGACGTCGCACTACGAGCAGTACTTC; CDR3 protein: CASSPGTSHYEQYF
clone size: many; D gene: TRBD2; J gene: TRBJ2-7; V gene: TRBV29-1; CDR3 DNA: TGCAGCGTTGAAGATCACGGCCTAGCGGGAGGTGGCGAGCAGTACTTC; CDR3 protein: CSVEDHGLAGGGEQYF
clone size: -; D gene: TRBD2; J gene: TRBJ2-1; V gene: TRBV20-1; CDR3 DNA: TGCAGTGCTAGAGATGGTACTAGCGGGATAGATGAGCAGTTCTTC; CDR3 protein: CSARDGTSGIDEQFF
clone size: many; D gene: -; J gene: TRBJ1-1; V gene: TRBV20-1; CDR3 DNA: TGCAGTGCTAAGGCGAAGGGATTCTTT; CDR3 protein: CSAKAKGFF
clone size: -; D gene: -; J gene: TRBJ1-4; V gene: TRBV19; CDR3 DNA: TGTGCCAGCCACATCCGGATCGGTGAAAAACTGTTTTTT; CDR3 protein: CASHIRIGEKLFF
clone size: few; D gene: -; J gene: TRBJ1-4; V gene: TRBV13; CDR3 DNA: TGTGCCAGCAGCTTAGGCACCGGGGGACGCGGAAAACTGTTTTTT; CDR3 protein: CASSLGTGGRGKLFF
clone size: -; D gene: TRBD1; J gene: TRBJ2-3; V gene: TRBV20-1; CDR3 DNA: TGCAGTGCTACTGGACAGGGGTTGGCAGATACGCAGTATTTT; CDR3 protein: CSATGQGLADTQYF
clone size: -; D gene: -; J gene: TRBJ2-2; V gene: TRBV5-1; CDR3 DNA: TGCGCCAGCAGCTTCTCCCCCACCGGGGAGCTGTTTTTT; CDR3 protein: CASSFSPTGELFF
clone size: few; D gene: -; J gene: TRBJ2-2; V gene: TRBV7-9; CDR3 DNA: TGTGCCAGCAGTAAGGCGAACACCGGGGAGCTGTTTTTT; CDR3 protein: CASSKANTGELFF
clone size: -; D gene: -; J gene: TRBJ2-7; V gene: TRBV30; CDR3 DNA: TGTGCCTGGAGCCTGGACTTCTCCTCCTACGAGCAGTACTTC; CDR3 protein: CAWSLDFSSYEQYF
clone size: few; D gene: -; J gene: TRBJ2-7; V gene: TRBV3-1; CDR3 DNA: TGTGCCAGCAGCCCCGACAGGTTAACGAGCGAGCAGTACTTC; CDR3 protein: CASSPDRLTSEQYF
clone size: few; D gene: -; J gene: TRBJ2-7; V gene: TRBV27; CDR3 DNA: TGTGCCAGCAGGCGGAGGGCGGACACCGGGAAGCAGTACTTC; CDR3 protein: CASRRRADTGKQYF
clone size: -; D gene: -; J gene: TRBJ1-1; V gene: TRBV27; CDR3 DNA: TGTGCCAGCAGTCCCCTCGGGGTCGTGACTGAAGCTTTCTTT; CDR3 protein: CASSPLGVVTEAFF
clone size: -; D gene: -; J gene: TRBJ1-4; V gene: TRBV6-1; CDR3 DNA: TGTGCCAGCAGTGACGGGACAACTAATGAAAAACTGTTTTTT; CDR3 protein: CASSDGTTNEKLFF
clone size: -; D gene: TRBD1; J gene: TRBJ1-2; V gene: TRBV10-3; CDR3 DNA: TGTGCCATCAGGAAAGACTACAGGGGTGACTATGGCTACACCTTC; CDR3 protein: CAIRKDYRGDYGYTF
clone size: -; D gene: -; J gene: TRBJ2-7; V gene: TRBV18; CDR3 DNA: TGTGCCAACTCACCTAGCACAATCGTCGGGGAATACGAGCAGTACTTC; CDR3 protein: CANSPSTIVGEYEQYF